The 4 T cell receptor beta chains given below trace back to one sample, sequenced in a study of siplizumab effects on memory and regulatory T cells. Sequencing used immunoSEQ multiplex PCR; TCRdb keeps in-frame clones, though not all of them. The sample includes approximately 46,000 clones, roughly 93% of them seen just once. The sequenced sample was CD8+ T cells sorted from blood. Source of these receptors: a human donor in good health.

This clone was counted a single time. This chain uses TRBV5-1 with TRBJ2-2; tentative D call: TRBD2 (5 bases). The CDR3 is 16 amino acids. V was shortened by 1 base and J by 0 bases, with 10 bases between the two germline ends. Germline V lookup: CDR1 SGHRS, CDR2 YFSETQ. CDR3 in DNA: TGCGCCAGCAGCTTGAGGAGGTCCGCGAACACCGGGGAGCTGTTTTTT. Translated: CASSLRRSANTGELFF.

The rearrangement uses TRBV7-8 and TRBJ1-4, with 7 bases lining up with TRBD1. The CDR3 length is 14 residues. Trimming removed 5 bases from V and 13 bases from J; junction bases left unmatched: 13. Germline CDR1 is SGHVS and CDR2 is FQNEAQ. In DNA form, the CDR3 reads TGTGCCAGCAGCCCGGACAGGCGGTTAATTGGACTGTTTTTT. Residues: CASSPDRRLIGLFF.

The rearrangement links TRBV27 to TRBJ2-1; D possibly matches TRBD1 or TRBD2 (5 bases each). Per germline, CDR1 MNHEY and CDR2 SMNVEV (reference sequence). Trimming took off 3 bases at V and 5 bases at J, with 14 bases between the two ends. The length of the CDR3 is 15 residues. CDR3 protein: CASSFYGTLHNEQFF. In nucleotides, the CDR3 is TGTGCCAGCAGTTTCTACGGGACCCTCCACAATGAGCAGTTCTTC.

The chain recombines TRBV25-1 with TRBJ2-5; TRBD1 might be the D (5 bases). CDR1 is MGHDK and CDR2 is SYGVNS in the germline V gene. V was pared by 2 bases and J by 1 base, with 14 bases between. The CDR3 covers 16 residues. The CDR3 loop is CASSEGQGWGQETQYF. The CDR3 DNA reads TGTGCCAGCAGTGAAGGGCAGGGCTGGGGCCAAGAGACCCAGTACTTC.